This record covers a single T cell receptor beta chain. Libraries were prepared by immunoSEQ multiplex PCR; TCRdb keeps only in-frame clonotypes and omits some of them. In the table there are about 14,000 clones, more than 80% of which are singletons. This sample stems from a study of blood T cell repertoires in COVID-19. The germline gives CDR1 SNHLY, CDR2 FYNNEI. V was cut by 6 bases and J by 8 bases, with 8 bases left in between. CDR3 length: 11 residues. The receptor was isolated from a man aged 50 or older with active COVID-19. The J gene is TRBJ2-1, the V gene TRBV2; D gene ambiguous. Sequencing was performed on peripheral blood. CDR3 bases: TGTGCCAGCAGGATTCTAGATGAGCAGTTCTTC. Its protein product is CASRILDEQFF.